The present TCR beta chain was sequenced within a study of cytomegalovirus exposure and HLA in healthy donors. Study-level findings and limits: Presence/absence analyses assumed roughly uniform sequencing depth across donors, which may not hold. Later genetic work tied a missense DCLRE1C variant to beta-chain V and J trimming. In a later analysis, HLA-C alleles had the fewest associated TCRs, DRB1 alleles the most.

A word on this clone: What it binds is not known.

In germline, CDR1 is LGHNA, CDR2 YNFKEQ. This CDR3 has 15 amino acids. The trim removed 2 bases at V and 6 bases at J, leaving 4 bases unmatched. 13 Jbeta primers and 60 Vbeta primers were used for the PCR. Some clones are missing from TCRdb's copy, which holds only in-frame ones; the method was immunoSEQ multiplex PCR. The table lists approximately 110,000 clones, over 75% of them singletons. This receptor was identified in a human donor in good health. The chain is built from TRBV4-2 and TRBJ1-5; 10 bases align to TRBD1. Specimen: PBMCs. The CDR3 region has the DNA TGTGCCAGCAGCCAACCTGGGACAGGGGCTCAGCCCCAGCATTTT. Residues: CASSQPGTGAQPQHF.